This record looks at one TCR beta chain sequence and its context. The data originate from a study of blood T cell repertoires in COVID-19. Study summary: Donors in the United States, Italy and Spain gave samples during acute or convalescent COVID-19.

Per the original methods: The authors estimated nucleated cell counts from reference gene primer amplification. Clones were read by immunoSEQ multiplex PCR, and TCRdb kept only the in-frame ones, dropping some. V, J and clone size are taken as reported in that table, and D and trimming were inferred from the DNA itself. The table lists approximately 71,000 clones, over 60% of them singletons. Germline V gene data show CDR1 as KGHDR and CDR2 as SFDVKD. The CDR3 totals 15 residues. Trimming at V came to 0 bases and at J to 5 bases, leaving 5 bases not matched to a gene. Source material: peripheral blood. The chain links TRBV24-1 to TRBJ2-5, with 7 bases identical to TRBD2. This clonotype was sampled from a human donor in a cohort sampled during active COVID-19. CDR3 coding DNA: TGTGCCACCAGTGATTTGGGAGGTAGCGGGGAGACCCAGTACTTC. It yields the protein CATSDLGGSGETQYF.